The subject of this entry is one TCR beta chain. Its antigen is not known. The junction had 6 bases not matched to a gene; V was cut back by 6 bases and J by 6 bases. Germline V gives CDR1 LNHDA, CDR2 SQIVND (reference sequence). The CDR3 is 14 residues long. This entry belongs to a study of beta chain features in type 1 diabetes. Study observations and caveats: There was a moderate but significant shortening of TCRB CDR3s in all four CD4+ subsets of Type 1 diabetes patients. Any HLA-type effect on TCRB rearrangement remained unresolved here.

Expressed TCRB transcripts got sequenced, as all isolated RNA was reverse transcribed. Only in-frame clones appear in the TCRdb table, and some are missing; sequencing was by immunoSEQ multiplex PCR. The sample contains some 290,000 clones, 20% to 25% of which appear only once. This clonotype originated in a woman in her 30s with type 1 diabetes. This chain connects TRBV19 to TRBJ2-7, with TRBD2 identical over 12 bases. The specimen was naive CD4+ T cells from blood. The CDR3 DNA follows: TGTGCCAGTAGAGACCCGGGACTAGCGGGCGAGCAGTACTTC. Protein sequence: CASRDPGLAGEQYF.